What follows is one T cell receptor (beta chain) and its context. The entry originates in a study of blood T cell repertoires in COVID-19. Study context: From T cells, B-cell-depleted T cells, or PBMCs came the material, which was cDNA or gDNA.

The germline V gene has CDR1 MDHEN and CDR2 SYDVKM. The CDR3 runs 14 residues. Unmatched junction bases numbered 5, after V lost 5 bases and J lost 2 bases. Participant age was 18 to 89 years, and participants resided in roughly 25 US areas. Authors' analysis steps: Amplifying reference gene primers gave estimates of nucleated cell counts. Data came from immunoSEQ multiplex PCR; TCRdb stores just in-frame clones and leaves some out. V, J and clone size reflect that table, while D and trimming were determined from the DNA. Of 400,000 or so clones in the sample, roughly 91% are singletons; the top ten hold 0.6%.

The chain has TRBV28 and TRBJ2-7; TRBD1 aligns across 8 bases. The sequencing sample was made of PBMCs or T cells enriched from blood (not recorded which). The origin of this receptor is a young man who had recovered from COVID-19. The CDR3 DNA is TGTGCCAGCAGTACCCCGGGACAGGCCTACGAGCAGTACTTC. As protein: CASSTPGQAYEQYF. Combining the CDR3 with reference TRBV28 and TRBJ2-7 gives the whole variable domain DVKVTQSSRYLVKRTGEKVFLECVQDMDHENMFWYRQDPGLGLRLIYFSYDVKMKEKGDIPEGYSVSREKKERFSLILESASTNQTSMYLCASSTPGQAYEQYFGPGTRLTVT.